This T cell receptor (beta chain) originates from a study of cytomegalovirus exposure and HLA in healthy donors. General observations from the study: Presence/absence analyses assumed roughly uniform sequencing depth across donors. A list of 150 or so TCR beta chains associated with cytomegalovirus was given. With later analysis, a missense DCLRE1C variant became linked to TCR beta V- and J-gene trimming. At a 0.05 false discovery rate, a later analysis found some 18,000 TCR beta sequences to be associated with HLA alleles.

This PCR relied on a set of 60 Vbeta primers and 13 Jbeta primers. Sequencing used immunoSEQ multiplex PCR; TCRdb keeps in-frame clones, though not all of them. The data show about 160,000 clones, around 64% seen once. As to this clone: Its specificity is unknown.

V shed 2 bases and J 8 bases; nucleotides not matched to a gene: 12. Germline V gene data show CDR1 as GTSNPN and CDR2 as SVGIG (reference sequence). The CDR3 runs 16 residues. The gene calls are TRBV30 and TRBJ1-6; 7 bases map to TRBD1. This clonotype was sampled from a woman in her twenties or thirties in good health and CMV-seronegative. Sequences were obtained from PBMCs. DNA for the CDR3: TGTGCCTGGAGTTTTTATCAGACAGGGACTCATTCACCCCTCCACTTT. It translates to CAWSFYQTGTHSPLHF. Full variable domain (missing parts from reference TRBV30 and TRBJ1-6): SQTIHQWPATLVQPVGSPLSLECTVEGTSNPNLYWYRQAAGRGLQLLFYSVGIGQISSEVPQNLSASRPQDRQFILSSKKLLLSDSGFYLCAWSFYQTGTHSPLHFGNGTRLTVT.